Listed below are T cell receptor beta chains from one sample, sequenced in a study of blood T cell repertoires in COVID-19. Only in-frame clones appear in the TCRdb table, and some are missing; sequencing was by immunoSEQ multiplex PCR. The sample yields about 120,000 clones, about four fifths seen once. The sample comprised peripheral blood. The receptor source for this set is a woman in her seventies with acute or convalescent COVID-19. The CDR3 runs from the conserved cysteine through the conserved F or W.

v_call cdr3_aa
TRBV6-5 CASSYSGGGLYNEQFF
TRBV5-4 CASSLTGQGSQTQYF
TRBV20-1 CSASISGGYNEQFF
TRBV4-3 CASSQEGTSGYNEQFF
TRBV6-2/TRBV6-3 CASSRTSGKDTQYF
TRBV2 CASRGGTNTGELFF
TRBV11-3 CASSHWTSGGAGYNEQFF
TRBV27 CASRSGLAGIGDTQYF
TRBV27 CASSLEAAGGFSTEAFF
TRBV7-9 CASRQTSGVNEQFF
TRBV5-1 CASDKTGTGNQETQYF
TRBV27 CASILGETQYF
TRBV5-1 CASSPRETGDRLYQETQYF
TRBV18 CASSPRSGTGGLGGYTF
TRBV5-6 CASSRQGPLSNQPQHF
TRBV5-1 CASSKDRNPVFF
TRBV29-1 CSVEDPGLKITDTQYF
TRBV9 CASSAGTRVMETQYF
TRBV11-1 CASSLGGVSGGETQYF
TRBV19 CASMTGGHGYTF
TRBV16 CASSPMSSSKAFF
TRBV9 CASSVTTSGGADTQYF
TRBV2 CASTGQRTDTQYF
TRBV6-5 CASTPRGSYNSPLHF
TRBV11-3 CASSLDGGRETQYF
TRBV5-1 CASSFFGTATEAFF
TRBV7-3 CASSYNSGAEGEQFF
TRBV7-2 CASSFRTGGGYTF
TRBV10-2 CASSLTGGGRGYTF
TRBV7-9 CASSSPLSATRAFF
TRBV28 CASSFGQGAGYGGYTF
TRBV7-2 CASSLERGVGTDTQYF
TRBV6-5 CASSSPRGGSTEAFF
TRBV2 CAIRDRVGAEQFF
TRBV20-1 CSAFDYGYTF
TRBV3-1/TRBV3-2 CASSQIQGTREKLFF
TRBV7-9 CASRTGQNTEAFF
TRBV7-2 CASSTWTGMRETQYF
TRBV9 CASSVVGVTSGGKWVCEQYF
TRBV10-3 CAISGTGPDYGYTF
TRBV21-1 CAISDLGANTEAFF
TRBV10-3 CAISGLTGEAYEQYF
TRBV5-1 CASSLKQGGYTDTQYF
TRBV29-1 CSVPVSSTGSFQETQYF
TRBV6-2/TRBV6-3 CASSNSYEQYF
TRBV7-6 CASSLDGRDSPLHF
TRBV6-1 CASSERLSGGTGNTIYF
TRBV30 CAWSVSDNYGYTF
TRBV12-3/TRBV12-4 CASRVQKNTEAFF
TRBV18 CASSTGQGEAFF
TRBV19 CASSTGTGFINGEKLFF
TRBV30 CAWSAGQGGQPQHF
TRBV28 CASKNRPTDVYGYTF
TRBV7-8 CASSRPGQGALANTGELFF